The TCR beta chain under discussion was sequenced for a study of blood T cell repertoires in COVID-19. The data were produced by immunoSEQ multiplex PCR, yet TCRdb's version contains in-frame clones alone and is incomplete. Among 95,000 to 110,000 clones listed, about 93% were seen once. CDR3 size: 12 residues. The V end was cut by 3 bases, the J end by 4 bases, with 4 bases between. Germline-derived CDR1 and CDR2 are KGHSH and LQKENI. The specimen sequenced was peripheral blood. This rearrangement joins TRBV18 to TRBJ2-1; unclear D gene. The source of this sequence is a woman aged 25 to 39 with acute or convalescent COVID-19. DNA for the CDR3: TGTGCCAGCTCACCCGAGTACAATGAGCAGTTCTTC. This sequence encodes CASSPEYNEQFF. Full variable domain (rest looked up from reference TRBV18 and TRBJ2-1): NAGVMQNPRHLVRRRGQEARLRCSPMKGHSHVYWYRQLPEEGLKFMVYLQKENIIDESGMPKERFSAEFPKEGPSILRIQQVVRGDSAAYFCASSPEYNEQFFGPGTRLTVL.